Below, one T cell receptor (beta chain) is given with its context. Its specificity is not known. Tagging with unique molecular identifiers was a feature of the TCR beta cDNA libraries. The source material, about 0.9 to 10 million T cells, gave rise to 400,000 to 600,000 cDNA molecules. TCRdb reprocessed the PCR reads via MiXCR and lists one record per CDR3 protein. The data contain almost 700,000 distinct CDR3 sequences, about 60% of them singletons. This specimen comes from a study of post-analysis software for immune sequencing data. Looking at the study overall: In terms of disease course, relapsing-remitting, secondary progressive and progressive-relapsing multiple sclerosis were included.

Whole-study results and caveats: Controls significantly exceeded multiple sclerosis patients in normalized Chao1 diversity. Under F measure analysis, samples from one preparation batch co-clustered strongly.

The sequenced sample consisted of blood. The receptor was isolated from a girl aged 2 to 9 with multiple sclerosis.

The CDR3 is CSAGLAGVGIWQFF. CDR3 bases: TGCAGTGCAGGGCTAGCGGGAGTTGGGATTTGGCAGTTCTTC. This chain connects TRBV20-1 to TRBJ2-1; TRBD2 agrees at 10 bases. The V and J ends lost 6 bases and 12 bases, in that order; junction bases with no gene match: 14. Germline V gene lookup returns CDR1 DFQATT and CDR2 SNEGSKA (reference sequence). The CDR3 spans 14 residues.